The sequence of this TCR beta chain was determined in a study of beta chain features in type 1 diabetes. The germline V gene has CDR1 SGHTA and CDR2 FQGNSA. The CDR3 length is 14 residues. Trimming left V 5 bases short and J 4 bases short, with 14 bases between. One heparinised draw, averaging about 116 mL, was taken per donor. Sorting of CD4+ naive, central memory, regulatory and stem cell-like memory cells was performed via CD45RO/CCR7/CD25/CD127/CD95/CD27. Findings of the study overall: Shortening of TCRB CDR3s, moderate but significant, appeared in all four CD4+ subsets of Type 1 diabetes patients. Healthy donors had naive, central memory and Treg TCRB repertoires that appeared less similar than those seen among patients. Possibly, sequencing cDNA over-represented cells that had high TCR expression levels.

Expressed TCRB transcripts were sequenced after all isolated RNA was converted to cDNA. Sequencing used immunoSEQ multiplex PCR; TCRdb keeps in-frame clones, though not all of them. This sample has nearly 350,000 clones, with roughly a tenth found just once. This clone turned up a few times. Its antigen is not known. Source material: central memory CD4+ T cells from blood. The receptor was isolated from a man aged 25-45 years with type 1 diabetes. The chain employs TRBV7-2 and TRBJ1-1, with unresolved D. Written as DNA, the CDR3 is TGTGCCAGCAGCCAAACGGAAAGGAGCACTGAAGCTTTCTTT. The encoded protein is CASSQTERSTEAFF.